The clone carrying this T cell receptor beta chain has a handful of counts. The antigen remains unidentified. The record originates from a study of shared clonotypes between healthy human individuals. The study, taken as a whole, reports: An expected dependence of interdonor clonotype sharing on sequencing depth was noted.

V was clipped by 4 bases and J by 4 bases; unmatched bases: 13. CDR3 length: 17 residues. Germline V gene lookup returns CDR1 LGHNA and CDR2 YSLEER. Healthy HIV-negative adults with no recent acute infections or vaccinations were recruited as donors. Each sample came from a Caucasian adult donor living in Nashville, Tennessee. Execution of the assay was at deep level. The table came from immunoSEQ multiplex PCR; TCRdb's copy has only in-frame clones and leaves some out. The top ten hold under 15% of the sample, which has approximately 480,000 clones, about 75% seen once. The sample taken for sequencing was PBMCs. The TCR sequence derives from a woman aged 40 to 50 in good health. Some clones in this sample may be carry-over from other donors' samples. V is TRBV4-3 and J is TRBJ1-3; 7 nucleotides match TRBD1. The CDR3 DNA follows: TGCGCCAGCAGCCGAGCACCGGGACAGCCGGGGGGAAACACCATATATTTT. Protein product: CASSRAPGQPGGNTIYF.